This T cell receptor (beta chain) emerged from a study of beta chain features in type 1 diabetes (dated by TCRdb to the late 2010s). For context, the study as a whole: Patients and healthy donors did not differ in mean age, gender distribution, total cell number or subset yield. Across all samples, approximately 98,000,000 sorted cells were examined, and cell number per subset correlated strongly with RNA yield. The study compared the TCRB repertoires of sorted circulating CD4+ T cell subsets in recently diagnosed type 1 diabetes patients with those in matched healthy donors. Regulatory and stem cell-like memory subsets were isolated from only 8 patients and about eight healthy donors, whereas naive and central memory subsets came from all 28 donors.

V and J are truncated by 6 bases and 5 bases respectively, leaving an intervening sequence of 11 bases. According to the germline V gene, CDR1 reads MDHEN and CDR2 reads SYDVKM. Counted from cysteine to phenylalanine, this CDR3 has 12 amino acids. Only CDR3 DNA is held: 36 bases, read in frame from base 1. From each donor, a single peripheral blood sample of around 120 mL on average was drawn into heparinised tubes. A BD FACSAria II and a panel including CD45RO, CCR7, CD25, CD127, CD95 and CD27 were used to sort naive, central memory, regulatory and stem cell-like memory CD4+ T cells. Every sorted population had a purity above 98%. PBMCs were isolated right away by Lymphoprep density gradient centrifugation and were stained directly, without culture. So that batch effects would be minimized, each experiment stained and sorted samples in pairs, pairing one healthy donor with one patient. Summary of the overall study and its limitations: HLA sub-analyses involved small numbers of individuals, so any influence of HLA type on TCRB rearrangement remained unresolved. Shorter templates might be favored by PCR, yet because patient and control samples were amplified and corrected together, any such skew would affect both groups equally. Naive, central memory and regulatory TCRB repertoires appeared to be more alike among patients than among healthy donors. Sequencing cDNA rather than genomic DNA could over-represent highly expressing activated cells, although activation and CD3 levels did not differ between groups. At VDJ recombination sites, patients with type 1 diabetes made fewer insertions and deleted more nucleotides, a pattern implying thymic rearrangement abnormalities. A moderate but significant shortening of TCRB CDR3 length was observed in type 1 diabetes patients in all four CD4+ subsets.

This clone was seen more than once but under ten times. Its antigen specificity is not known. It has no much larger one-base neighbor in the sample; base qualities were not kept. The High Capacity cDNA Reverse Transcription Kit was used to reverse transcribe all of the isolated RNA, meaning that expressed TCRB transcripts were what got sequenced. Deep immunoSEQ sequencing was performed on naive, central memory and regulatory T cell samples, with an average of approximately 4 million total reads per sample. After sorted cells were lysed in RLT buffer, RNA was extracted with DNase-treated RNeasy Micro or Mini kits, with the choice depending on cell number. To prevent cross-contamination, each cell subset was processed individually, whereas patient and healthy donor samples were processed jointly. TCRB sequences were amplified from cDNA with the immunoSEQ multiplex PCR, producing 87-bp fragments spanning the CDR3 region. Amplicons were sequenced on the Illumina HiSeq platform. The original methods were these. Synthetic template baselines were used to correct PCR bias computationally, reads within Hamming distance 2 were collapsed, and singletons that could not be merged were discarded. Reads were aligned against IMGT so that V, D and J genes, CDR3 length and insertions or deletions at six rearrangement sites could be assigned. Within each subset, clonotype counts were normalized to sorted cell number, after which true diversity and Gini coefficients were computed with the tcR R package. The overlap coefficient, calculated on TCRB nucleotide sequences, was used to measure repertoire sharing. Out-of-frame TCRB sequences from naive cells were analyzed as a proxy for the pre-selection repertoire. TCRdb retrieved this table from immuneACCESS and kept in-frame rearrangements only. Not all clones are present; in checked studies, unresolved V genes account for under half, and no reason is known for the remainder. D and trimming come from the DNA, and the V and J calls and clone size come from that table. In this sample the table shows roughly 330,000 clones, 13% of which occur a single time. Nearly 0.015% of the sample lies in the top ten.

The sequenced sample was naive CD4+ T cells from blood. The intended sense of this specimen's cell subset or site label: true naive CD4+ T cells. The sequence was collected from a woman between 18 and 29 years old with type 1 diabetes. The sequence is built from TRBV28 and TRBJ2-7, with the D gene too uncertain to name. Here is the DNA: TGTGCCAGCAGCCCGAACCGGGACGAGCAGTACTTC. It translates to CASSPNRDEQYF.